The 18 T cell receptor beta chains below come from one sample, sequenced in a study of shared clonotypes between healthy human individuals. The table came from immunoSEQ multiplex PCR; TCRdb's copy has only in-frame clones and leaves some out. The sample records a few hundred thousand clones, around 67% being singletons. Specimen: memory CD4+ T cells sorted from blood. As for subset: CD45RA-negative fraction. Source of these receptors: a man younger than 45 in good health.

On this clone itself: A much larger clone is a single base away; this may be a read error. V usage is TRBV7-2 and J usage is TRBJ2-1; D is uncertain. Trimming left V 1 base short and J 5 bases short, with 6 bases between. The CDR3 is 13 residues long. The germline CDR1 and CDR2 sequences are SGHTA and FQGNSA. The CDR3 sequence is CASSLVQNNEQFF. The CDR3 nucleotides are TGTGCCAGCAGCTTAGTACAGAACAATGAGCAGTTCTTC.

Details on this clone: A far larger clone lies a single base away; this is likely a read error. The chain has TRBV28 and TRBJ1-5; D ambiguous. Germline V lookup: CDR1 MDHEN, CDR2 SYDVKM. The CDR3 contains 13 residues. V lost 6 bases and J lost 0, with 6 bases in between. In DNA, the CDR3 is TGTGCCAGCAGACTCAATAGCAATCAGCCCCAGCATTTT. It encodes CASRLNSNQPQHF.

V gene TRBV5-6 combines with J gene TRBJ1-2; tentatively, D is TRBD1 (5 bases). The CDR3 runs to 11 residues. Germline V gene data show CDR1 as SGHDT and CDR2 as YYEEEE. The V end lost 4 bases, the J end lost 8 bases, and 9 bases lay between the germline ends. The CDR3 spells CASSRKGGYTF. The DNA for the CDR3 is TGTGCCAGCAGCAGGAAGGGGGGCTACACCTTC.

This chain uses TRBV27 with TRBJ2-3, with a weak D call TRBD2 (5 bases). V lost 8 bases and J 0 bases, leaving 9 bases between the germline ends. Germline V gene lookup returns CDR1 MNHEY and CDR2 SMNVEV (reference sequence). CDR3 size: 13 residues. The CDR3 loop is CASGERSTDTQYF. The CDR3 DNA follows: TGTGCCAGCGGGGAGCGAAGCACAGATACGCAGTATTTT.

CDR3 sequence reads: CASSQEGPGTGPSYEQYF. As DNA, the CDR3 is TGTGCCAGCAGCCAAGAGGGTCCCGGGACAGGGCCATCCTACGAGCAGTACTTC. The chain employs TRBV4-2 and TRBJ2-7, with 9 positions matching TRBD1. In germline, CDR1 is LGHNA, CDR2 YNFKEQ. The CDR3 is 18 amino acids. V shed 0 bases, J shed 1 base, and the junction held 10 bases outside the gene matches.

This chain joins TRBV5-1 and TRBJ1-1; unclear D gene. CDR1 SGHRS and CDR2 YFSETQ come from the germline V gene. This CDR3 region has 12 residues. The germline V and J ends were trimmed by 4 bases and 7 bases, with 11 bases remaining between them. CDR3 region: CASSPNWDEAFF. The CDR3 DNA is TGCGCCAGCAGCCCAAACTGGGATGAAGCTTTCTTT.

Remarks on this clone: This same CDR3 is encoded by further DNA sequences in the sample. V gene TRBV28 combines with J gene TRBJ1-1; D is unclear. V gave up 3 bases and J gave up 0 bases, with 5 bases separating them. There are 13 residues in the CDR3. CDR1 MDHEN and CDR2 SYDVKM come from the germline V gene. The CDR3 reads CASSFLVNTEAFF. The CDR3 DNA reads as TGTGCCAGCAGTTTCTTGGTGAACACTGAAGCTTTCTTT.

This clone was observed a handful of times. The V and J genes are TRBV11-2 and TRBJ1-1; no clear D gene. Trimming stripped 1 base from V and 0 bases from J, with 6 bases between. From germline, CDR1 is SGHAT and CDR2 FQNNGV. The CDR3 is 14 residues long. In DNA, the CDR3 is TGTGCCAGCAGCTTAGGGGCAGTGAACACTGAAGCTTTCTTT. This translates into CASSLGAVNTEAFF. Drawing the rest from reference TRBV11-2 and TRBJ1-1, the complete variable domain is EAGVAQSPRYKIIEKRQSVAFWCNPISGHATLYWYQQILGQGPKLLIQFQNNGVVDDSQLPKDRFSAERLKGVDSTLKIQPAKLEDSAVYLCASSLGAVNTEAFFGQGTRLTVV.

This clone has only one observation. This chain connects TRBV19 to TRBJ1-5; 11 bases match TRBD1. Germline values: CDR1 LNHDA, CDR2 SQIVND (reference sequence). This CDR3 comprises 16 residues. J gave up 6 bases and V 2 bases, and 6 bases lay outside the gene matches. DNA for the CDR3: TGTGCCAGTAGTATACGGACAGGGGGCTTCGCTCAGCCCCAGCATTTT. Translated: CASSIRTGGFAQPQHF.

The CDR3 DNA reads TGTGCCAGCAGTGCGCGGCAAGCAAACACTGAAGCTTTCTTT. Translated: CASSARQANTEAFF. V and J are TRBV28 and TRBJ1-1; D call uncertain. The V end lost 5 bases, the J end lost 2 bases, and 12 bases lay between the germline ends. Germline-derived CDR1 and CDR2 are MDHEN and SYDVKM. The CDR3 covers 14 residues.

V is TRBV5-1 and J is TRBJ2-2; no clear D. The CDR3 extends over 14 amino acids. The germline gives CDR1 SGHRS, CDR2 YFSETQ. The ends were cut back, 4 bases at V and 5 bases at J, with 12 bases in the middle. CDR3 residues: CASSVQTLTGELFF. The CDR3 region has the DNA TGCGCCAGCAGCGTGCAGACTCTGACCGGGGAGCTGTTTTTT.

V usage is TRBV5-6 and J usage is TRBJ2-4, with a possible D match to TRBD2 (6 bases). The CDR3 spans 16 residues. Germline V CDR1 and CDR2: SGHDT, YYEEEE. Trimming cost V 1 base and J 1 base, with 12 bases left between them. The CDR3 here is CASSLWRGWAKNIQYF. DNA of the CDR3: TGTGCCAGCAGCTTGTGGAGGGGTTGGGCCAAAAACATTCAGTACTTC.

The rearrangement joins TRBV11-3 to TRBJ1-3; D gene unclear. V was trimmed by 0 bases and J by 0 bases, leaving 6 bases between them. CDR1 is SGHNT, CDR2 YENEEA, per germline. The CDR3 loop spans 15 amino acids. This chain's CDR3 is CASSLDGRSGNTIYF. The CDR3 DNA reads as TGTGCCAGCAGCTTAGACGGCCGCTCTGGAAACACCATATATTTT.

The chain carries TRBV11-2 and TRBJ2-7; 10 positions agree with TRBD1. This CDR3 has 15 amino acids. The germline V gene has CDR1 SGHAT and CDR2 FQNNGV. The J segment lost 4 bases and the V segment lost 4 bases, leaving 7 bases of the junction unmatched. The CDR3 nucleotides are TGTGCCAGCAGCTCCGCGGACAGGGGGATTTACGAGCAGTACTTC. This encodes CASSSADRGIYEQYF.

The count of this clone is one. In DNA form, the CDR3 reads TGTGCCAGCAGCTTAGTTGGGCAGGTCACAGATACGCAGTATTTT. This codes for CASSLVGQVTDTQYF. The gene calls are TRBV7-2 and TRBJ2-3; no clear D gene. The V end lost 1 base, the J end lost 2 bases, and 10 bases lay between the germline ends. The CDR3 loop spans 15 amino acids. Germline V gene sequence: CDR1 SGHTA, CDR2 FQGNSA. The full variable domain, rest sourced from reference TRBV7-2 and TRBJ2-3, is GAGVSQSPSNKVTEKGKDVELRCDPISGHTALYWYRQSLGQGLEFLIYFQGNSAPDKSGLPSDRFSAERTGGSVSTLTIQRTQQEDSAVYLCASSLVGQVTDTQYFGPGTRLTVL.

This clone appeared once. The rearrangement uses TRBV7-2 and TRBJ2-1, with TRBD1 matching over 7 bases. This CDR3 contains 14 residues. Germline V CDR1 and CDR2: SGHTA, FQGNSA. The junction had 10 bases not matched to a gene; V was cut back by 5 bases and J by 9 bases. The chain's CDR3 is CASSQTGPWGEQFF. CDR3 nucleotide sequence: TGTGCCAGCAGCCAGACAGGGCCCTGGGGTGAGCAGTTCTTC. The entire variable domain, with the rest obtained from reference TRBV7-2 and TRBJ2-1, is as follows: GAGVSQSPSNKVTEKGKDVELRCDPISGHTALYWYRQSLGQGLEFLIYFQGNSAPDKSGLPSDRFSAERTGGSVSTLTIQRTQQEDSAVYLCASSQTGPWGEQFFGPGTRLTVL.

The chain has TRBV30 and TRBJ2-1; D gene unclear. The germline V and J ends were trimmed by 0 bases and 6 bases, with 9 bases remaining between them. The germline gives CDR1 GTSNPN, CDR2 SVGIG (reference sequence). The CDR3 contains 13 residues. The CDR3 sequence: CAWSVSNGNEQFF. For the CDR3, the DNA is TGTGCCTGGAGTGTCTCTAACGGCAATGAGCAGTTCTTC.

The table lists this clone with a few counts. The chain joins TRBV19 to TRBJ1-1; possibly TRBD1 for D (6 bases). V lost 4 bases, J lost 1 base, and 13 bases lay in between. Germline CDR1 reads LNHDA; CDR2 reads SQIVND (reference sequence). This CDR3 spans 15 amino acids. CDR3 DNA: TGTGCCAGTAGTAAAACAGGGTTACCGAACACTGAAGCTTTCTTT. Its protein product is CASSKTGLPNTEAFF.